The clone carrying this T cell receptor beta chain was recorded only once. Antigen specificity is unknown. The record originates from a study of cytomegalovirus exposure and HLA in healthy donors. Whole-study results and caveats: Reportedly, cytomegalovirus status was diagnosed with high sensitivity and specificity.

CDR1 is SGHRS and CDR2 is YFSETQ in the germline V gene. The CDR3 length is 16 residues. V was shortened by 2 bases and J by 0 bases, with 14 bases between the two germline ends. Primers included in the PCR were 60 Vbeta and 13 Jbeta primers. This table comes from immunoSEQ multiplex PCR, and its TCRdb copy is limited to in-frame clones, with some not included. The table records approximately 170,000 clones, around 76% of them present only once. The sample consisted of PBMCs. The sequence derives from a man aged 35 to 55 in good health and CMV-seronegative. The J gene is TRBJ1-1, the V gene TRBV5-1; tentatively, D is TRBD1 (6 bases). Here the CDR3 DNA reads TGCGCCAGCAGCTTTACAGGGAGGGACATGAACACTGAAGCTTTCTTT. It specifies CASSFTGRDMNTEAFF.